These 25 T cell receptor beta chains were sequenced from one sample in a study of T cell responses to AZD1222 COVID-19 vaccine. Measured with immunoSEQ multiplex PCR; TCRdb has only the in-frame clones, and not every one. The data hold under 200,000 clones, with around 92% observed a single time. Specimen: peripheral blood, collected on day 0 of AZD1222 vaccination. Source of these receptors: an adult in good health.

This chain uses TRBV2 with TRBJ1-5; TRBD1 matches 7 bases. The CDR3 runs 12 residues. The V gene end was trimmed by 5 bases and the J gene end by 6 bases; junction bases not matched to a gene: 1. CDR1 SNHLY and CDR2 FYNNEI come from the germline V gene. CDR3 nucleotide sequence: TGTGCCAGCAGTACAGGGGTTCAGCCCCAGCATTTT. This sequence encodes CASSTGVQPQHF.

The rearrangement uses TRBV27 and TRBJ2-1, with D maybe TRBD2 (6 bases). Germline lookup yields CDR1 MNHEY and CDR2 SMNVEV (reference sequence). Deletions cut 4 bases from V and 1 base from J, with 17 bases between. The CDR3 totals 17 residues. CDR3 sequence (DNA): TGTGCCAGCAGTTCCTCGACGGGAGTCGGATCCTACAATGAGCAGTTCTTC. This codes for CASSSSTGVGSYNEQFF.

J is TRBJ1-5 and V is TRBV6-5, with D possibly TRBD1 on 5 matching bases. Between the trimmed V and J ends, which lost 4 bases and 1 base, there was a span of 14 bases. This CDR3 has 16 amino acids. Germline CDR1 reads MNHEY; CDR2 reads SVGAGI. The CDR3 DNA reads TGTGCCAGCAGTTTTGGGGGGGGGTTGAGCAATCAGCCCCAGCATTTT. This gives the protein CASSFGGGLSNQPQHF.

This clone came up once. The CDR3 sequence is CATESGTLNYGYTF. The DNA of the CDR3 is TGTGCCACTGAATCCGGGACACTTAACTATGGCTACACCTTC. The chain carries TRBV19 and TRBJ1-2, with a possible D match to TRBD1 (6 bases). The CDR3 sequence is 14 residues long. With 10 bases removed from V and 1 base from J, the gap between germline ends came to 16 bases. The germline CDR1 and CDR2 sequences are LNHDA and SQIVND (reference sequence).

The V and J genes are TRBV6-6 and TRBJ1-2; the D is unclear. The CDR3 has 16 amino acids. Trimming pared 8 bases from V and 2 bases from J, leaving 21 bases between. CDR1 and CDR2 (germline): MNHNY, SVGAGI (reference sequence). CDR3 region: CASQPTSGLLNYGYTF. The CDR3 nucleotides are TGTGCCAGCCAACCCACGAGCGGCCTACTAAACTATGGCTACACCTTC.

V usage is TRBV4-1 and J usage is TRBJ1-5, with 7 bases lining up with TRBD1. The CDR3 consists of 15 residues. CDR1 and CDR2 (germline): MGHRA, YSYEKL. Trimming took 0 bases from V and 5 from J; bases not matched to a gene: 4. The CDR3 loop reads CASSQDPTGDQPQHF. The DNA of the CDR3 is TGCGCCAGCAGCCAAGACCCAACAGGGGATCAGCCCCAGCATTTT.

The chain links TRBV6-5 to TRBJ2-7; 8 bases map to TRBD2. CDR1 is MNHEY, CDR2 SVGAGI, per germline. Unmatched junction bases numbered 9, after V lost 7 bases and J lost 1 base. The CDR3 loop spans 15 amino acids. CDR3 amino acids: CASNPGGTRSYEQYF. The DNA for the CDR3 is TGTGCCAGCAATCCGGGGGGGACCCGGTCCTACGAGCAGTACTTC.

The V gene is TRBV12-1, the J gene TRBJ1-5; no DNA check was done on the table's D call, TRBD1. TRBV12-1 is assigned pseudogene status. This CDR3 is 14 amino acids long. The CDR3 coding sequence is TGTGCCAGCAGAGAAGACAGGTTCAATCAGCCCCAGCATTTT. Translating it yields CASREDRFNQPQHF.

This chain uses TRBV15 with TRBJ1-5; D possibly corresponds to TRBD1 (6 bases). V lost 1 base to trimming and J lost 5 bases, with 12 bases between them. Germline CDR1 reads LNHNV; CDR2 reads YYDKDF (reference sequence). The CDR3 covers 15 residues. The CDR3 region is CATSRGGASYQPQHF. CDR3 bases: TGTGCCACCAGCAGAGGGGGGGCCAGTTATCAGCCCCAGCATTTT.

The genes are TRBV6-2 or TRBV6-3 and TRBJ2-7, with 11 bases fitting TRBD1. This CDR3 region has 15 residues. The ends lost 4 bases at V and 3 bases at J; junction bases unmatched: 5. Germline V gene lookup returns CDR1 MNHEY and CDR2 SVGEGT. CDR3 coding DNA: TGTGCCAGCAGTTTCAGGGGGACAGGGGGCTACGAGCAGTACTTC. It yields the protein CASSFRGTGGYEQYF.

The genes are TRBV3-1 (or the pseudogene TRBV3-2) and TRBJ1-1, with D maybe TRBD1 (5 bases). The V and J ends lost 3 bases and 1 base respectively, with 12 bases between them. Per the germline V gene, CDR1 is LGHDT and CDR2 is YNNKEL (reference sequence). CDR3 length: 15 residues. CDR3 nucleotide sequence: TGTGCCAGCAGCCACCAACACCAGGGGAACACTGAAGCTTTCTTT. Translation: CASSHQHQGNTEAFF.

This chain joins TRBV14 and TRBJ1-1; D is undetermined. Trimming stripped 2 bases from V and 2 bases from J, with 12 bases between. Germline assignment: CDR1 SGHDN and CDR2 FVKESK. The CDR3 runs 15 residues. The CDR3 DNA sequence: TGTGCCAGCAGCCAAACCACCTGGTTAAACACTGAAGCTTTCTTT. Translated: CASSQTTWLNTEAFF.

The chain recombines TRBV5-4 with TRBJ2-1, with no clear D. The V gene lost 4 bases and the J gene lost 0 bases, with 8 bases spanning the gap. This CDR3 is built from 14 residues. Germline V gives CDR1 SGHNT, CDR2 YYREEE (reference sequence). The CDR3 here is CASSPQVSYNEQFF. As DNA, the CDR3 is TGTGCCAGCAGCCCCCAGGTCTCCTACAATGAGCAGTTCTTC.

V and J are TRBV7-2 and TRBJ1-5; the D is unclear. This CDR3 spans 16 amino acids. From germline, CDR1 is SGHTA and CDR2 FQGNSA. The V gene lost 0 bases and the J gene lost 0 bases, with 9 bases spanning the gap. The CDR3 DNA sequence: TGTGCCAGCAGCTTAGCGACGGATTATAGCAATCAGCCCCAGCATTTT. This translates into CASSLATDYSNQPQHF. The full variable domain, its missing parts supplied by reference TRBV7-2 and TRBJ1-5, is GAGVSQSPSNKVTEKGKDVELRCDPISGHTALYWYRQSLGQGLEFLIYFQGNSAPDKSGLPSDRFSAERTGGSVSTLTIQRTQQEDSAVYLCASSLATDYSNQPQHFGDGTRLSIL.

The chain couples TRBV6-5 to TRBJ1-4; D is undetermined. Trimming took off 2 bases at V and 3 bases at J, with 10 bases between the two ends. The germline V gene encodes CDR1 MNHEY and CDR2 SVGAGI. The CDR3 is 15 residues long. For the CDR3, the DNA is TGTGCCAGCAGTTACACGAGGGCGGCTAATGAAAAACTGTTTTTT. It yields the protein CASSYTRAANEKLFF.

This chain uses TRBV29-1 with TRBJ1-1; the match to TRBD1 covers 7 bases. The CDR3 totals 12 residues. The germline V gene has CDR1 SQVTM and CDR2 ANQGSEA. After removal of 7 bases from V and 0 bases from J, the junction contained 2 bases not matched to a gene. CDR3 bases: TGCAGCGGACAGGGCATGAACACTGAAGCTTTCTTT. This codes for CSGQGMNTEAFF.

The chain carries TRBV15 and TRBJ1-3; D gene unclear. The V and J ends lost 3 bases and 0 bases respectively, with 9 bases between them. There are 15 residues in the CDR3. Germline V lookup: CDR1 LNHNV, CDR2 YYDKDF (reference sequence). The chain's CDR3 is CATSSDHNSGNTIYF. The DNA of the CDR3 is TGTGCCACCAGCAGTGACCATAACTCTGGAAACACCATATATTTT.

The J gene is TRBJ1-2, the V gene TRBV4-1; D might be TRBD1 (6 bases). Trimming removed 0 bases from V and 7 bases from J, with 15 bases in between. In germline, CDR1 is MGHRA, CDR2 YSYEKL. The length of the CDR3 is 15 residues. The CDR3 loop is CASSQEQQGNRGYTF. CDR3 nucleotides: TGCGCCAGCAGCCAAGAACAACAGGGAAATCGTGGCTACACCTTC.

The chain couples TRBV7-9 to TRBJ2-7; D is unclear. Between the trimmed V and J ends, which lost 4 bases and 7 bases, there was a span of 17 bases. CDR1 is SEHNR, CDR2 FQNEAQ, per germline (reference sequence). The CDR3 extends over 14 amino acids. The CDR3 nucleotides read TGTGCCAGCAGCTCGCTCGACCCCTCCGGGGAGCAGTACTTC. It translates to CASSSLDPSGEQYF. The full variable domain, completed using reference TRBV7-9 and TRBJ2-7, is DTGVSQNPRHKITKRGQNVTFRCDPISEHNRLYWYRQTLGQGPEFLTYFQNEAQLEKSRLLSDRFSAERPKGSFSTLEIQRTEQGDSAMYLCASSSLDPSGEQYFGPGTRLTVT.

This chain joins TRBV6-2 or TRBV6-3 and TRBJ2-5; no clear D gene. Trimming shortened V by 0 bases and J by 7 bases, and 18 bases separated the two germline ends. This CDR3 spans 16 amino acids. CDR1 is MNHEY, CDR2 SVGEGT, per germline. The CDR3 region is CASSYSRGVARWTQYF. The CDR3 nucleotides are TGTGCCAGCAGTTACTCGAGAGGAGTGGCCAGGTGGACCCAGTACTTC.

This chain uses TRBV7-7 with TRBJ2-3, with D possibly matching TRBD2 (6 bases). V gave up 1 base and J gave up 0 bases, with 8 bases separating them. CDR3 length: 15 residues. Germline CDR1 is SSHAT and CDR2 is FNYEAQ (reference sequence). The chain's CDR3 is CASSLGGTSTDTQYF. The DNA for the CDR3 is TGTGCCAGCAGCTTAGGGGGGACTAGCACAGATACGCAGTATTTT.

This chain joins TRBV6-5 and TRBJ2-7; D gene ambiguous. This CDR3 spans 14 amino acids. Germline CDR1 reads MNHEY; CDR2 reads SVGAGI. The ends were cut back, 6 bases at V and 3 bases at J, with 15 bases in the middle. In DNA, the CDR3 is TGTGCCAGCAGAACCACGGACGCTATCTACGAGCAGTACTTC. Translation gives CASRTTDAIYEQYF.

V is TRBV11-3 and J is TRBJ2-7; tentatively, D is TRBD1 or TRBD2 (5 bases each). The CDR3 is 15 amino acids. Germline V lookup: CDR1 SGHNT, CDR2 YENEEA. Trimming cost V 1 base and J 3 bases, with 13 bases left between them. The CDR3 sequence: CASSLGFEGRYEQYF. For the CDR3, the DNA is TGTGCCAGCAGCTTAGGGTTCGAGGGACGCTACGAGCAGTACTTC.

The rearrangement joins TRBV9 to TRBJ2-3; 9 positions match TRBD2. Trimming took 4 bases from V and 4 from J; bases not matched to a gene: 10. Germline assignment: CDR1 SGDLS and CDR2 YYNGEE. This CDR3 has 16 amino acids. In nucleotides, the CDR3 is TGTGCCAGCAGCCCGGTAGGAGCGGGGGGAGCAGATACGCAGTATTTT. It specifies CASSPVGAGGADTQYF.

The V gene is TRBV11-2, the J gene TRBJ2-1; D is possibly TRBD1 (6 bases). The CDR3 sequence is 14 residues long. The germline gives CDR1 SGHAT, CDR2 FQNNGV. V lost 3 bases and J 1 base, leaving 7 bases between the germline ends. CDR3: CASSLDRSYNEQFF. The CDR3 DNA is TGTGCCAGCAGCTTGGACAGATCCTACAATGAGCAGTTCTTC.